This TCR beta chain was retrieved from a study of blood T cell repertoires in COVID-19. Study-level background: The study drew acute and convalescent COVID-19 samples from the United States, Italy and Spain. Sample material is recorded as cDNA or gDNA derived from T cells, B-cell-depleted T cells, or PBMCs.

The trim removed 1 base at V and 5 bases at J, leaving 12 bases unmatched. The CDR3 is 17 amino acids. Germline assignment: CDR1 MNHEY and CDR2 SMNVEV (reference sequence). Seattle cases were enrolled at active infection and followed longitudinally. As processed by the authors: Reference gene primer amplification gave nucleated cell count estimates. Using immunoSEQ multiplex PCR, the repertoire was profiled, and TCRdb retains in-frame clones only, with some absent. V and J calls plus clone size are reproduced from that table; the DNA served to infer D and trimming. This sample yields about 190,000 clones, of which around 76% are seen a single time; around 8% belongs to the top ten.

The sample taken for sequencing was peripheral blood. V gene TRBV27 combines with J gene TRBJ2-7; 9 nucleotides line up with TRBD2. The source of this sequence is a woman aged 55 to 70 with COVID-19, enrolled during active disease. The chain's CDR3 is CASSLLPGTSPIHEQYF. Here the CDR3 DNA reads TGTGCCAGCAGTTTATTGCCCGGGACTAGCCCGATCCACGAGCAGTACTTC.